Shown below are 23 T cell receptor beta chains from a single sample sequenced in a study of blood T cell repertoires in COVID-19. The table came from immunoSEQ multiplex PCR; TCRdb's copy has only in-frame clones and leaves some out. The sample includes about 72,000 clones, around 93% seen only once; the top ten take approximately 7.5%. The sequenced sample consisted of peripheral blood. The receptors were gathered from a human donor in a cohort sampled during active COVID-19.

The rearrangement joins TRBV6-5 to TRBJ1-5; D is perhaps TRBD1 (5 bases). Germline V gene data show CDR1 as MNHEY and CDR2 as SVGAGI. V was pared by 7 bases and J by 5 bases, with 15 bases between. The CDR3 is 14 amino acids. The CDR3 region has the DNA TGTGCCAGCAAGATGGCACAGGCCCATCAGCCCCAGCATTTT. Its protein is CASKMAQAHQPQHF.

CDR3 sequence (DNA): TGTGCCAGCAGTGGGCAGTTAGGACAGGGGGTTTTGTATGGCTACACCTTC. It yields the protein CASSGQLGQGVLYGYTF. The chain recombines TRBV6-1 with TRBJ1-2; 10 bases fit TRBD1. Trimming took 4 bases from V and 5 from J; bases not matched to a gene: 13. CDR3 length equals 17 residues. The germline CDR1 and CDR2 sequences are MNHNS and SASEGT.

The chain has TRBV7-9 and TRBJ2-1; 8 nucleotides line up with TRBD2. There are 15 residues in the CDR3. Per germline, CDR1 SEHNR and CDR2 FQNEAQ (reference sequence). Unmatched junction bases numbered 7, after V lost 0 bases and J lost 9 bases. CDR3 DNA: TGTGCCAGCAGCTTAGCGGCAGGGCGGGGGGTTGAGCAGTTCTTC. It yields the protein CASSLAAGRGVEQFF.

V is TRBV6-1 and J is TRBJ2-1, with 16 bases that match TRBD2. Looked up from germline, CDR1 is MNHNS and CDR2 is SASEGT. Germline trimming cut 4 bases from V and 4 bases from J; bases unmatched to any gene: 1. This CDR3 is 16 amino acids long. Here the CDR3 DNA reads TGTGCCAGCAGTGGGGGACTAGCGGGAGGGTACAATGAGCAGTTCTTC. Amino acid sequence: CASSGGLAGGYNEQFF.

V and J are TRBV18 and TRBJ2-1; 14 bases map to TRBD2. Germline V CDR1 and CDR2: KGHSH, LQKENI. CDR3 length equals 15 residues. V was pared by 8 bases and J by 5 bases, with 5 bases of the junction left unmatched. The CDR3 DNA is TGTGCCAGCCGACTAGCGGGAGGGCCCCACAATGAGCAGTTCTTC. Translated, it gives CASRLAGGPHNEQFF. Based on the CDR3 plus reference TRBV18 and TRBJ2-1, the full variable domain is NAGVMQNPRHLVRRRGQEARLRCSPMKGHSHVYWYRQLPEEGLKFMVYLQKENIIDESGMPKERFSAEFPKEGPSILRIQQVVRGDSAAYFCASRLAGGPHNEQFFGPGTRLTVL.

The chain carries TRBV6-1 and TRBJ2-7, with 10 bases identical to TRBD2. With V trimmed by 3 bases and J by 4 bases, 3 bases remained unmatched. Germline loops: CDR1 MNHNS, CDR2 SASEGT. This CDR3 comprises 14 residues. In DNA, the CDR3 is TGTGCCAGCAGTGACAGACTAGCGGGTTACGAGCAGTACTTC. Protein product: CASSDRLAGYEQYF.

The CDR3 region is CASSQGFTEAFF. In nucleotides, the CDR3 is TGTGCCTCCTCGCAGGGTTTTACTGAAGCTTTCTTT. The chain employs TRBV2 and TRBJ1-1; tentatively, D is TRBD1 (5 bases). Trimming removed 11 bases at V and 5 bases at J, with 15 bases between. This CDR3 is built from 12 residues. In germline, CDR1 is SNHLY, CDR2 FYNNEI.

The rearrangement joins TRBV28 to TRBJ2-5, with 7 bases matching TRBD1. The CDR3 loop spans 15 amino acids. The ends lost 3 bases at V and 1 base at J; junction bases unmatched: 5. Germline V gives CDR1 MDHEN, CDR2 SYDVKM. CDR3 amino acids: CASSFQQGTQETQYF. The CDR3 DNA sequence: TGTGCCAGCAGTTTTCAACAGGGGACCCAAGAGACCCAGTACTTC.

V usage is TRBV4-2 and J usage is TRBJ2-2, with TRBD2 matching over 7 bases. V shed 3 bases and J 2 bases; nucleotides not matched to a gene: 3. This CDR3 comprises 15 residues. Germline assignment: CDR1 LGHNA and CDR2 YNFKEQ. The CDR3 loop is CASSQTGGNTGELFF. CDR3 nucleotide sequence: TGTGCCAGCAGCCAGACGGGAGGAAACACCGGGGAGCTGTTTTTT.

This chain connects TRBV29-1 to TRBJ2-2; 7 bases are shared with TRBD1. The germline V gene has CDR1 SQVTM and CDR2 ANQGSEA. CDR3 length equals 16 residues. V was pared by 7 bases and J by 0 bases, with 11 bases of the junction left unmatched. CDR3 region: CSARGQEASNTGELFF. The DNA for the CDR3 is TGCAGCGCCCGAGGACAGGAGGCTTCGAACACCGGGGAGCTGTTTTTT.

The CDR3 DNA sequence: TGTGCCAGCAGCTTTGCGGCAGCAGCTAACTATGGCTACACCTTC. As protein: CASSFAAAANYGYTF. The rearrangement uses TRBV5-6 and TRBJ1-2; D unclear. CDR1 and CDR2 from the germline V gene are SGHDT and YYEEEE. CDR3 size: 15 residues. V was cut by 2 bases and J by 0 bases, with 11 bases left in between.

The chain recombines TRBV7-6 with TRBJ2-1; TRBD2 aligns across 8 bases. The germline V gene has CDR1 SGHVS and CDR2 FNYEAQ. This CDR3 has 17 residues. V was pared by 4 bases and J by 5 bases, with 13 bases of the junction left unmatched. The CDR3 DNA sequence: TGTGCCAGCAGCTCCTCAAGGGGGACTAGGGGCAACAATGAGCAGTTCTTC. Translation gives CASSSSRGTRGNNEQFF.

The chain employs TRBV23-1 and TRBJ1-6; TRBD1 is a possible D gene (5 bases). TRBV23-1 is filed as an ORF, its function uncertain. The ends were cut back, 4 bases at V and 5 bases at J, with 15 bases in the middle. CDR3 length: 16 amino acids. CDR3 in DNA: TGCGCCAGCAGTCGAGCCCAGGGCTGTCATAATTCACCCCTCCACTTT. Translated: CASSRAQGCHNSPLHF.

Only one count was recorded for this clone. V gene TRBV28 combines with J gene TRBJ2-3; D gene unclear. The V end was cut by 3 bases, the J end by 5 bases, with 9 bases between. Germline V gene lookup returns CDR1 MDHEN and CDR2 SYDVKM. CDR3 length: 13 residues. The CDR3 nucleotides read TGTGCCAGCAGTTTGTCCCTCGGAGATACGCAGTATTTT. Translation: CASSLSLGDTQYF.

The V and J genes are TRBV5-6 and TRBJ1-1, with D possibly TRBD1 on 6 matching bases. Trimming left V 3 bases short and J 2 bases short, with 17 bases between. This CDR3 is built from 16 residues. Germline V lookup: CDR1 SGHDT, CDR2 YYEEEE. Here the CDR3 reads CASSSEQGSPNTEAFF. The CDR3 coding sequence is TGTGCCAGCAGCTCTGAACAGGGCTCCCCTAACACTGAAGCTTTCTTT.

The chain links TRBV3-1 (or the pseudogene TRBV3-2) to TRBJ1-3; no definite D call. CDR3 length equals 14 residues. Germline V gene sequence: CDR1 LGHDT, CDR2 YNNKEL (reference sequence). Between the trimmed V and J ends, which lost 0 bases and 2 bases, there was a span of 5 bases. The CDR3 region is CASSQDPTGNTIYF. CDR3 nucleotide sequence: TGTGCCAGCAGCCAAGACCCCACTGGAAACACCATATATTTT.

This chain links TRBV19 with TRBJ2-3; weak D call: TRBD1 (5 bases). In germline, CDR1 is LNHDA, CDR2 SQIVND (reference sequence). The CDR3 contains 15 residues. V lost 3 bases, J lost 3 bases, and 13 bases lay in between. The CDR3 sequence: CASSIRLGATDTQYF. The DNA of the CDR3 is TGTGCCAGTAGTATCAGACTTGGGGCGACAGATACGCAGTATTTT.

The rearrangement uses TRBV2 and TRBJ2-3; D might be TRBD1 (6 bases). The germline V gene has CDR1 SNHLY and CDR2 FYNNEI. Trimming shortened V by 2 bases and J by 2 bases, and 23 bases separated the two germline ends. The length of the CDR3 is 19 residues. CDR3: CASSETSGAVRRYTDTQYF. The CDR3 DNA is TGTGCCAGCAGTGAAACCTCAGGGGCCGTACGAAGATACACAGATACGCAGTATTTT.

V is TRBV4-3 and J is TRBJ2-1; weak D call: TRBD2 (6 bases). Per the germline V gene, CDR1 is LGHNA and CDR2 is YSLEER. The CDR3 runs to 16 residues. Trimming cost V 5 bases and J 5 bases, with 19 bases left between them. Here the CDR3 reads CASSTHPTGLNNEQFF. DNA of the CDR3: TGCGCCAGCAGCACTCATCCAACGGGACTCAACAATGAGCAGTTCTTC.

The V and J genes are TRBV5-1 and TRBJ1-1; 11 nucleotides agree with TRBD1. Germline V gene sequence: CDR1 SGHRS, CDR2 YFSETQ. The V gene end was trimmed by 0 bases and the J gene end by 4 bases; junction bases not matched to a gene: 8. CDR3 length: 17 residues. The CDR3 is CASSLAVGTGGSTEAFF. CDR3 nucleotide sequence: TGCGCCAGCAGCTTGGCCGTGGGGACAGGGGGGAGCACTGAAGCTTTCTTT.

V and J are TRBV28 and TRBJ1-1, with TRBD1 matching 9 bases. The CDR3 has 16 amino acids. Germline V CDR1 and CDR2: MDHEN, SYDVKM. Trimming at V came to 5 bases and at J to 4 bases, leaving 11 bases not matched to a gene. CDR3 sequence: CASSPPGQGIRTEAFF. The CDR3 DNA sequence: TGTGCCAGCAGTCCCCCAGGACAGGGGATCCGCACTGAAGCTTTCTTT.

The sample holds one count of this clone. This chain connects TRBV3-1 (or the pseudogene TRBV3-2) to TRBJ1-1; D might be TRBD1 (5 bases). In germline, CDR1 is LGHDT, CDR2 YNNKEL (reference sequence). V shed 0 bases and J shed 7 bases, with 12 bases lying between them. The CDR3 has 14 residues. Here the CDR3 reads CASSQDNGGGEAFF. For the CDR3, the DNA is TGTGCCAGCAGCCAAGATAACGGGGGTGGTGAAGCTTTCTTT.

This chain uses TRBV10-3 with TRBJ1-4; D perhaps matches TRBD1 (5 bases). Per germline, CDR1 ENHRY and CDR2 SYGVKD. Trimming took 4 bases from V and 3 from J, leaving 18 bases between them. This CDR3 has 17 amino acids. The CDR3 coding sequence is TGTGCCATCAGTGGGACACGGGGGGTGAATGCTAATGAAAAACTGTTTTTT. Amino acids: CAISGTRGVNANEKLFF.